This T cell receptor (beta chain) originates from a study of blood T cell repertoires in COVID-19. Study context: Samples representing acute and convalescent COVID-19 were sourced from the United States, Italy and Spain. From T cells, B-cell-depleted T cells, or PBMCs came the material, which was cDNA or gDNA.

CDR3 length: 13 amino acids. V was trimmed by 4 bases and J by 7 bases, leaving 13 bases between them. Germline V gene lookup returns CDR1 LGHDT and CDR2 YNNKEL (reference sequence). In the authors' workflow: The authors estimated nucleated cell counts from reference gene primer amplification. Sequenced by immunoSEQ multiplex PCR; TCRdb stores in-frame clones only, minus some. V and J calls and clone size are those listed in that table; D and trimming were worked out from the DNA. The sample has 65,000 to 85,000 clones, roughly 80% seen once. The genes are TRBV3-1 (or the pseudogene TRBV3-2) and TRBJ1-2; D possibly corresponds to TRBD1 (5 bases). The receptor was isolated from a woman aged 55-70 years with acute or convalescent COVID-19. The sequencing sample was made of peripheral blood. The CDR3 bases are TGTGCCAGCAGCCCGGTAGGTCAGGGTGGCTACACCTTC. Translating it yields CASSPVGQGGYTF.